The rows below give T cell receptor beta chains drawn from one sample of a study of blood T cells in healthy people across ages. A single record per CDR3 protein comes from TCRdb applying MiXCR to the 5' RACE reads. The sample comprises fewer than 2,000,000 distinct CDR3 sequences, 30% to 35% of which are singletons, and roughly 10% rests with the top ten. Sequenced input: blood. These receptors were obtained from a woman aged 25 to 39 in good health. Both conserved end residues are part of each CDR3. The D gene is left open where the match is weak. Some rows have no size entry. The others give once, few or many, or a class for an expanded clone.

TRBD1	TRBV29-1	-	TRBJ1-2	CSVGWTGVPQHYGYTF	TGCAGCGTTGGATGGACAGGGGTCCCTCAACACTATGGCTACACCTTC
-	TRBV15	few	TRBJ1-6	CATNLSPGSPLHF	TGTGCCACCAACCTGAGCCCGGGGTCGCCCCTCCACTTT
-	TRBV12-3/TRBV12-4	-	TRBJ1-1	CASSLAVLNTEAFF	TGTGCCAGCAGTTTAGCGGTACTGAACACTGAAGCTTTCTTT
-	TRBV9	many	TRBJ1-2	CASSMSQGWGGYTF	TGTGCCAGCAGTATGTCACAGGGCTGGGGTGGCTACACCTTC
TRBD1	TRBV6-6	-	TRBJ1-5	CASSYSGGGQPQHF	TGTGCCAGCAGTTACTCAGGGGGCGGTCAGCCCCAGCATTTT
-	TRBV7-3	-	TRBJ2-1	CASSPGLWDPDNEQCF	TGTGCCAGCAGCCCCGGGTTGTGGGACCCTGACAATGAGCAGTGCTTC
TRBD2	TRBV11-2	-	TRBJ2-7	CASSLGTSGATIYEQYF	TGTGCCAGCAGCTTAGGGACTAGCGGGGCCACGATCTACGAGCAGTACTTC
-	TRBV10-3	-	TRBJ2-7	CAISDNRRAETYEQYF	TGTGCCATCAGCGACAATAGACGAGCGGAAACCTACGAGCAGTACTTC
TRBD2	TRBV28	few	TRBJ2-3	CASSPKREGTDTQYF	TGTGCCAGCAGTCCCAAGCGGGAGGGCACAGATACGCAGTATTTT
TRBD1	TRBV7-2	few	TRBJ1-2	CASHSFGGDSLNYGYTF	TGTGCCAGCCATTCATTCGGAGGGGACAGCCTCAACTATGGCTACACCTTC
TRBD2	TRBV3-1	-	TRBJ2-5	CASSNSGGHETQYF	TGTGCCAGCAGCAACTCGGGGGGGCACGAGACCCAGTACTTC
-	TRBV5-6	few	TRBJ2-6	CASSLGPGTGANVLTF	TGTGCCAGCAGCCTAGGGCCAGGGACTGGGGCCAACGTCCTGACTTTC
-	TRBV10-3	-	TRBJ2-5	CAISASGTGTQETQYF	TGTGCCATCAGTGCGTCCGGGACGGGGACACAAGAGACCCAGTACTTC
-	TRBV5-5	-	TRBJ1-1	CASSYLSGKNTEAFF	TGTGCCAGCAGCTATCTGTCAGGGAAGAACACTGAAGCTTTCTTT